Each of the 9 T cell receptor beta chains below was sequenced from the same sample in a study of human T cells and chemical hapten exposure. TCRdb redid the calling of the RACE reads with MiXCR, one entry per CDR3 protein. The sample consists of hundreds of thousands of distinct CDR3 sequences, about 6% of them appearing once. Time point indicated: patch test 2, 6 weeks after DPC sensitization. As to treatment: therapeutic diphenylcyclopropenone sensitization with weekly scalp DPC. Here the sequenced sample was whole blood, taken in connection with sensitization to the hapten diphenylcyclopropenone (DPC). Receptors were obtained from a woman younger than 30 with alopecia areata. Some clones in this sample may be carry-over from other donors' samples.

This clonotype was seen only a few times. The chain employs TRBV2 and TRBJ1-2; D gene ambiguous. The CDR3 has 13 amino acids. V was shortened by 1 base and J by 8 bases, with 11 bases between the two germline ends. Per germline, CDR1 SNHLY and CDR2 FYNNEI. The DNA of the CDR3 is TGTGCCAGCAGTGAAGATGTGGGAAGAGGCTACACCTTC. This translates into CASSEDVGRGYTF.

The rearrangement links TRBV6-2 or TRBV6-3 to TRBJ2-1, with TRBD2 matching over 10 bases. The CDR3 loop spans 15 amino acids. Germline values: CDR1 MNHEY, CDR2 SVGEGT. V shed 2 bases and J 8 bases; nucleotides not matched to a gene: 6. The CDR3 here is CASSYPTSGVDEQFF. The CDR3 DNA reads TGTGCCAGCAGTTACCCTACTAGCGGGGTCGATGAGCAGTTCTTC.

This clonotype was recorded at least ten times. This chain uses TRBV27 with TRBJ2-1; TRBD1 agrees at 7 bases. The CDR3 extends over 18 amino acids. V lost 2 bases and J lost 0; bases outside the gene matches: 10. The germline V gene encodes CDR1 MNHEY and CDR2 SMNVEV (reference sequence). The CDR3 region has the DNA TGTGCCAGCAGTTTAGGAGCAGGGGGATGGAGCTCCTACAATGAGCAGTTCTTC. It yields the protein CASSLGAGGWSSYNEQFF.

This clonotype was seen many times. The chain employs TRBV7-2 and TRBJ1-6, with 10 bases aligning to TRBD1. The trim removed 5 bases at V and 8 bases at J, leaving 6 bases unmatched. The CDR3 totals 15 residues. The germline V gene encodes CDR1 SGHTA and CDR2 FQGNSA. The CDR3 sequence is CASSPRQGAYSPLHF. The CDR3 bases are TGTGCCAGCAGCCCCAGACAGGGGGCATATTCACCCCTCCACTTT. The full variable domain, its missing parts supplied by reference TRBV7-2 and TRBJ1-6, is GAGVSQSPSNKVTEKGKDVELRCDPISGHTALYWYRQSLGQGLEFLIYFQGNSAPDKSGLPSDRFSAERTGGSVSTLTIQRTQQEDSAVYLCASSPRQGAYSPLHFGNGTRLTVT.

This clonotype has ten or more counts. This chain links TRBV7-2 with TRBJ2-3, with TRBD1 as a possible D gene (5 bases). Germline CDR1 SGHTA, CDR2 FQGNSA. The CDR3 totals 14 residues. V shed 4 bases and J shed 3 bases, with 11 bases lying between them. The CDR3, as DNA: TGTGCCAGCAGCTCTGAAAGACAGACAGATACGCAGTATTTT. Translation gives CASSSERQTDTQYF.

V gene TRBV10-3 combines with J gene TRBJ2-3; D possibly corresponds to TRBD1 (6 bases). Trimming took 0 bases from V and 4 from J, leaving 11 bases between them. Germline CDR1 ENHRY, CDR2 SYGVKD. This CDR3 is built from 15 residues. The CDR3 region has the DNA TGTGCCATCAGTGAGTCAACAGGGTCGGCAGATACGCAGTATTTT. Its translation is CAISESTGSADTQYF.

This clonotype was observed at least ten times. CDR3 sequence (DNA): TGCGCCAGCAGCCAAAGTACGAACAGGGCAATTATCTATGGCTACACCTTC. Translation gives CASSQSTNRAIIYGYTF. The gene calls are TRBV4-3 and TRBJ1-2; a possible D gene is TRBD1 (6 bases). CDR1 and CDR2 (germline): LGHNA, YSLEER. This CDR3 is 17 amino acids long. Trimming pared 2 bases from V and 4 bases from J, leaving 20 bases between.

This clonotype was recorded at least ten times. V is TRBV20-1 and J is TRBJ2-7, with TRBD1 identical over 10 bases. Unmatched junction bases numbered 11, after V lost 4 bases and J lost 5 bases. There are 15 residues in the CDR3. Germline V gene sequence: CDR1 DFQATT, CDR2 SNEGSKA (reference sequence). The CDR3 is CSATARDRGRDEQYF. For the CDR3, the DNA is TGCAGTGCTACGGCGAGGGACAGGGGACGAGACGAGCAGTACTTC.

This clonotype was recorded a few times. The chain combines TRBV12-3 or TRBV12-4 with TRBJ1-6, with TRBD1 identical over 8 bases. The CDR3 has 16 residues. Trimming at V came to 6 bases and at J to 7 bases, leaving 11 bases not matched to a gene. The CDR3 DNA sequence: TGTGCCAGCAGCCTCGGGGACAGGCTCCAGAATTCACCCCTCCACTTT. The encoded protein is CASSLGDRLQNSPLHF.